This T cell receptor beta chain emerged from a study of blood T cells in healthy people across ages. The CDR3 has 19 amino acids. The V gene end was trimmed by 8 bases and the J gene end by 6 bases; junction bases not matched to a gene: 17. The germline V gene has CDR1 SGHTA and CDR2 FQGNSA. The use of a sample-barcoded 5' primer and a J-beta primer mix characterized a second PCR of about 6 to 12 cycles. TCRdb called the 5' RACE reads again in MiXCR, with one record for every CDR3 protein. The data hold roughly 1.5 million distinct CDR3 sequences, with approximately 42% observed a single time. The receptor's source is a woman aged 18-29 years in good health. This chain connects TRBV7-2 to TRBJ2-3; 16 nucleotides align to TRBD2. The material sequenced was blood. In DNA form, the CDR3 reads TGTGCCAGCCTTGCACCCTCCGGGACTAGCGGGGGGGCCAGGGATACGCAGTATTTT. As protein: CASLAPSGTSGGARDTQYF.